This entry lists 30 T cell receptor beta chains sequenced from one sample in a study of Graves' ophthalmopathy and Graves' hyperthyroidism. TCR beta CDR3 regions were amplified from RNA transcripts. HTBI primers were employed in first-round RT-PCR, then a second-round multiplex PCR followed. One entry per CDR3 protein results from TCRdb running MiXCR on the multiplex PCR reads. This sample has 240,000 or so distinct CDR3 sequences; less than 55% occur once, and the top ten carry roughly half. Sequenced material: peripheral blood. The receptor set was obtained from an adult man with Graves' ophthalmopathy.

The chain recombines TRBV5-4 with TRBJ2-6; D remains unclear. The CDR3 has 15 amino acids. Germline V CDR1 and CDR2: SGHNT, YYREEE (reference sequence). The V end lost 4 bases, the J end lost 0 bases, and 8 bases lay between the germline ends. The CDR3 region has the DNA TGTGCCAGCAGCGCTGGCTACTCTGGGGCCAACGTCCTGACTTTC. Translation gives CASSAGYSGANVLTF.

The V gene is TRBV7-2, the J gene TRBJ1-2, with TRBD1 as a possible D gene (5 bases). Trimming took off 1 base at V and 13 bases at J, with 10 bases between the two ends. Germline assignment: CDR1 SGHTA and CDR2 FQGNSA. The CDR3 is made up of 11 amino acids. This chain's CDR3 is CASSLGRDATF. The DNA of the CDR3 is TGTGCCAGCAGCTTAGGGCGGGACGCCACCTTC. Filled out from reference TRBV7-2 and TRBJ1-2, the complete variable domain reads GAGVSQSPSNKVTEKGKDVELRCDPISGHTALYWYRQSLGQGLEFLIYFQGNSAPDKSGLPSDRFSAERTGGSVSTLTIQRTQQEDSAVYLCASSLGRDATFGSGTRLTVV.

Notes on this clonotype: One base away lies a much larger clone, so this may be a sequencing read error. The chain recombines TRBV6-5 with TRBJ1-1; D not resolved. Trimming took off 2 bases at V and 4 bases at J, with 8 bases between the two ends. Germline CDR1 is MNHEY and CDR2 is SVGAGI. The CDR3 totals 13 residues. DNA of the CDR3: TGTGCCAGCAGTTACAATGGGGTCACTGAAGCTTTCTTT. It yields the protein CASSYNGVTEAFF.

The chain uses TRBV6-5 and TRBJ1-1, with D hard to call. This CDR3 is built from 11 residues. CDR1 and CDR2 from the germline V gene are MNHEY and SVGAGI. The V end was cut by 6 bases, the J end by 7 bases, with 9 bases between. In DNA form, the CDR3 reads TGTGCCAGCAGGGCCTCGGGTGAAGCTTTCTTT. Translation: CASRASGEAFF.

V usage is TRBV9 and J usage is TRBJ2-5, with D uncertain. CDR1 SGDLS and CDR2 YYNGEE come from the germline V gene. Trimming cost V 3 bases and J 5 bases, with 8 bases left between them. CDR3 length equals 12 residues. The CDR3 loop is CASSGVRETQYF. The CDR3, as DNA: TGTGCCAGCAGCGGAGTGAGGGAGACCCAGTACTTC.

The chain has TRBV10-3 and TRBJ1-3; possibly TRBD1 for D (6 bases). The CDR3 spans 15 residues. From germline, CDR1 is ENHRY and CDR2 SYGVKD. Between the trimmed V and J ends, which lost 6 bases and 0 bases, there was a span of 12 bases. Written as DNA, the CDR3 is TGTGCCATCAGACGGGACATCAGCTCTGGAAACACCATATATTTT. Translating it yields CAIRRDISSGNTIYF.

This clonotype occurred a few times. The J gene is TRBJ2-3, the V gene TRBV25-1; D unresolved. V lost 3 bases to trimming and J lost 0 bases, with 4 bases between them. Germline V gene sequence: CDR1 MGHDK, CDR2 SYGVNS. CDR3 size: 13 residues. The CDR3 coding sequence is TGTGCCAGCAGTGACCGGAGCACAGATACGCAGTATTTT. Translated: CASSDRSTDTQYF.

In this sample, this clonotype turned up many times. This chain joins TRBV20-1 and TRBJ1-1, with D unresolved. Germline V gene sequence: CDR1 DFQATT, CDR2 SNEGSKA (reference sequence). V lost 1 base, J lost 1 base, and 7 bases lay in between. The CDR3 totals 13 residues. The CDR3 coding sequence is TGCAGTGCTAGAGCTCTCACGAACACTGAAGCTTTCTTT. Translation: CSARALTNTEAFF.

The genes are TRBV7-3 and TRBJ1-1; D not certain. The V end was cut by 5 bases, the J end by 5 bases, with 12 bases between. Germline CDR1 is SGHTA and CDR2 is FQGTGA. CDR3 length: 13 amino acids. CDR3 in DNA: TGTGCCAGCAGCAGGCGACAAGTGACTGAAGCTTTCTTT. Amino acids: CASSRRQVTEAFF.

This clonotype was seen a single time. The gene calls are TRBV2 and TRBJ1-3, with a possible D match to TRBD1 (5 bases). CDR1 is SNHLY and CDR2 is FYNNEI in the germline V gene. The V gene lost 10 bases and the J gene lost 1 base, with 14 bases spanning the gap. The length of the CDR3 is 14 residues. CDR3: CAIGDTGSGNTIYF. CDR3 DNA sequence: TGTGCCATCGGAGACACAGGTTCTGGAAACACCATATATTTT.

The chain links TRBV19 to TRBJ1-2, with 7 bases fitting TRBD1. V was pared by 5 bases and J by 7 bases, with 7 bases of the junction left unmatched. CDR3 length equals 13 residues. CDR1 and CDR2 from the germline V gene are LNHDA and SQIVND (reference sequence). The CDR3 protein is CASSREQGSGYTF. CDR3 bases: TGTGCCAGTAGTCGAGAACAGGGGTCTGGCTACACCTTC.

The table lists this clonotype with a few counts. The V gene is TRBV25-1, the J gene TRBJ1-2; TRBD1 might be the D (5 bases). The CDR3 has 13 amino acids. Germline CDR1 is MGHDK and CDR2 is SYGVNS. With 4 bases removed from V and 6 bases from J, the gap between germline ends came to 12 bases. CDR3 in DNA: TGTGCCAGCAGTGTTTCGGGGACTGATGGCTACACCTTC. Translated: CASSVSGTDGYTF.

This chain joins TRBV25-1 and TRBJ1-2; 12 nucleotides align to TRBD1. Germline CDR1 reads MGHDK; CDR2 reads SYGVNS. This CDR3 is built from 15 residues. After removal of 1 base from V and 12 bases from J, the junction contained 9 bases not matched to a gene. The DNA of the CDR3 is TGTGCCAGCAGTGAATGGGGGACAGGGGGCGACGGCCACACCTTC. Protein product: CASSEWGTGGDGHTF.

This chain connects TRBV5-1 to TRBJ1-4; 9 bases fit TRBD1. J was trimmed by 8 bases and V by 3 bases; bases with no gene match: 5. This CDR3 spans 14 amino acids. The germline V gene encodes CDR1 SGHRS and CDR2 YFSETQ. CDR3 in DNA: TGCGCCAGCAGCTACGACAGGGGGAAGGAAAAACTGTTTTTT. It specifies CASSYDRGKEKLFF.

This chain links TRBV7-3 with TRBJ1-2, with D perhaps matching TRBD1 (6 bases). V was trimmed by 5 bases and J by 8 bases, leaving 15 bases between them. The V gene's germline CDR1 is SGHTA and CDR2 FQGTGA. The CDR3 has 13 amino acids. The CDR3 loop reads CASSRGFTGGYTF. CDR3 DNA: TGTGCCAGCAGCAGGGGGTTCACGGGGGGCTACACCTTC.

A word on this clonotype: At one end the junction does not follow the germline gene, possibly because of a read error. This rearrangement joins TRBV10-3 to TRBJ2-7; TRBD2 agrees at 10 bases. CDR1 and CDR2 from the germline V gene are ENHRY and SYGVKD. The CDR3 totals 15 residues. The CDR3 sequence: CASSYGLAGVAEQYF. The DNA for the CDR3 is TGTGCCAGCAGTTATGGGCTAGCGGGAGTCGCCGAGCAGTACTTC.

The J gene is TRBJ2-5, the V gene TRBV12-3 or TRBV12-4, with D unclear. CDR3 length: 13 amino acids. V was cut by 3 bases and J by 4 bases, with 9 bases left in between. CDR3 nucleotide sequence: TGTGCCAGCAGTTTTCACCAAGGAGAGACCCAGTACTTC. Translating gives CASSFHQGETQYF.

The rearrangement uses TRBV4-2 and TRBJ1-1; unclear D gene. The germline CDR1 and CDR2 sequences are LGHNA and YNFKEQ. There are 12 residues in the CDR3. V shed 8 bases and J shed 2 bases, with 9 bases lying between them. In DNA form, the CDR3 reads TGTGCCAGCGGACCTTTAAACACTGAAGCTTTCTTT. As protein: CASGPLNTEAFF.

With regard to this clonotype: The junction and the germline gene differ at one end; a read error may be behind it. J is TRBJ2-5 and V is TRBV7-3; D is perhaps TRBD1 (5 bases). The germline V gene encodes CDR1 SGHTA and CDR2 FQGTGA. The CDR3 is made up of 14 amino acids. CDR3 region: CASSQEGVRQPQYF. CDR3 DNA sequence: TGCGCCAGCAGCCAAGAAGGGGTGCGGCAGCCCCAGTACTTC. Together with reference TRBV7-3 and TRBJ2-5, the CDR3 gives the full variable domain: GAGVSQTPSNKVTEKGKYVELRCDPISGHTALYWYRQSLGQGPEFLIYFQGTGAADDSGLPNDRFFAVRPEGSVSTLKIQRTERGDSAVYLCASSQEGVRQPQYFGPGTRLLVL.

This clonotype was recorded at least ten times. V and J are TRBV24-1 and TRBJ2-5; unclear D gene. This CDR3 contains 14 residues. Germline CDR1 reads KGHDR; CDR2 reads SFDVKD. Trimming shortened V by 2 bases and J by 7 bases, and 13 bases separated the two germline ends. The DNA for the CDR3 is TGTGCCACCAGTGATTACGACAACCCACGGACCCAGTACTTC. Its protein is CATSDYDNPRTQYF.

V gene TRBV7-2 combines with J gene TRBJ1-5, with D possibly TRBD1 on 6 matching bases. The germline V gene encodes CDR1 SGHTA and CDR2 FQGNSA. The CDR3 is made up of 16 amino acids. The V end lost 4 bases, the J end lost 4 bases, and 17 bases lay between the germline ends. CDR3 sequence reads: CASSSTLDRENQPQHF. CDR3 DNA: TGTGCCAGCAGCTCGACATTGGACAGAGAAAATCAGCCCCAGCATTTT.

This clonotype was recorded many times. This chain links TRBV29-1 with TRBJ2-5, with 10 bases identical to TRBD1. The V segment lost 4 bases and the J segment 3 bases; nucleotides outside the gene matches: 5. The CDR3 is made up of 14 amino acids. Germline V gives CDR1 SQVTM, CDR2 ANQGSEA. Written as DNA, the CDR3 is TGCAGCGTTGGTCCCGGGACAGGGGAAGAGACCCAGTACTTC. Protein: CSVGPGTGEETQYF.

Here the CDR3 reads CASSVTGGGEAFF. In DNA form, the CDR3 reads TGTGCCAGCAGCGTAACGGGCGGAGGTGAAGCTTTCTTT. The rearrangement joins TRBV9 to TRBJ1-1; D gene ambiguous. CDR3 length: 13 residues. Trimming removed 1 base at V and 7 bases at J, with 11 bases between. Germline CDR1 reads SGDLS; CDR2 reads YYNGEE.

The genes are TRBV5-1 and TRBJ1-6; weak D call: TRBD1 (5 bases). CDR3 size: 16 residues. Germline-derived CDR1 and CDR2 are SGHRS and YFSETQ. The V end lost 4 bases, the J end lost 8 bases, and 19 bases lay between the germline ends. The CDR3 bases are TGCGCCAGCAGCCCATCGGGACGGCGGAGGGATTCACCCCTCCACTTT. Translating gives CASSPSGRRRDSPLHF.

V gene TRBV13 combines with J gene TRBJ2-5; TRBD2 matches 7 bases. The J segment lost 1 base and the V segment lost 5 bases, leaving 13 bases of the junction unmatched. The germline CDR1 and CDR2 sequences are PRHDT and FYEKMQ (reference sequence). This CDR3 contains 17 residues. CDR3: CASSTGRAGRTQETQYF. CDR3 coding DNA: TGTGCCAGCAGCACAGGCCGAGCGGGGCGAACCCAAGAGACCCAGTACTTC.

The sample holds a few counts of this clonotype. The V call is TRBV19, the J call TRBJ1-2, with TRBD1 matching over 12 bases. The length of the CDR3 is 17 residues. Trimming cost V 5 bases and J 4 bases; bases outside gene matches: 11. CDR1 and CDR2 (germline): LNHDA, SQIVND (reference sequence). In DNA, the CDR3 is TGTGCCAGTAGTCCACCGGGACAGGGGGCCTTTGCCTATGGCTACACCTTC. It translates to CASSPPGQGAFAYGYTF.

The rearrangement links TRBV9 to TRBJ2-5; D remains unclear. V gave up 1 base and J gave up 3 bases, with 7 bases separating them. This CDR3 is 13 amino acids long. CDR1 is SGDLS and CDR2 is YYNGEE in the germline V gene. CDR3 region: CASSVYPEETQYF. The CDR3 DNA sequence: TGTGCCAGCAGCGTATACCCCGAAGAGACCCAGTACTTC.

The rearrangement uses TRBV7-3 and TRBJ1-6; possible D gene TRBD1, 6 bases. Trimming removed 4 bases at V and 6 bases at J, with 13 bases between. From germline, CDR1 is SGHTA and CDR2 FQGTGA. The CDR3 is 15 amino acids. CDR3 loop: CASSSSGTPNSPLHF. CDR3 coding DNA: TGTGCCAGCAGCTCTTCCGGGACACCTAATTCACCCCTCCACTTT.

The rearrangement joins TRBV6-5 to TRBJ1-1; a possible D gene is TRBD1 (5 bases). V was trimmed by 6 bases and J by 5 bases, leaving 10 bases between them. Germline CDR1 MNHEY, CDR2 SVGAGI. CDR3 length: 12 residues. CDR3 DNA sequence: TGTGCCAGCAGGAAGGGGCGTACTGAAGCTTTCTTT. The encoded protein is CASRKGRTEAFF.

This clonotype came up a few times. CDR3: CATSDFEGPKTQYF. The CDR3 DNA follows: TGTGCCACCAGTGATTTCGAGGGGCCGAAGACCCAGTACTTC. The rearrangement links TRBV24-1 to TRBJ2-5, with D perhaps TRBD1 or TRBD2 (5 bases each). The germline V and J ends were trimmed by 1 base and 6 bases, with 11 bases remaining between them. This CDR3 comprises 14 residues. In germline, CDR1 is KGHDR, CDR2 SFDVKD.